These 4 T cell receptor beta chains share one sample of origin, sequenced in a study of blood T cell repertoires in COVID-19. Clones were read by immunoSEQ multiplex PCR, and TCRdb kept only the in-frame ones, dropping some. The repertoire holds approximately 260,000 clones, with 89% as singletons. Material: peripheral blood. These receptors were collected from a woman in her forties who had recovered from COVID-19.

This chain connects TRBV6-2 or TRBV6-3 to TRBJ2-5; 11 nucleotides line up with TRBD2. The germline V gene has CDR1 MNHEY and CDR2 SVGEGT. The J segment lost 2 bases and the V segment lost 2 bases, leaving 4 bases of the junction unmatched. This CDR3 is 16 amino acids long. Here the CDR3 DNA reads TGTGCCAGCAGTTACAGACTAGCGGGATATCAAGAGACCCAGTACTTC. This codes for CASSYRLAGYQETQYF.

This rearrangement joins TRBV12-3 or TRBV12-4 to TRBJ2-3; D is possibly TRBD1 (5 bases). The ends were cut back, 8 bases at V and 5 bases at J, with 14 bases in the middle. The CDR3 extends over 13 amino acids. This CDR3 is CASERGVGDTQYF. CDR3 coding DNA: TGTGCCAGCGAAAGGGGTGTTGGAGATACGCAGTATTTT.

V gene TRBV9 combines with J gene TRBJ2-2; 10 bases line up with TRBD2. The CDR3 sequence is 16 residues long. CDR1 SGDLS and CDR2 YYNGEE come from the germline V gene. With V trimmed by 0 bases and J by 6 bases, 5 bases remained unmatched. The CDR3 sequence: CASSVGPSGSPGELFF. The CDR3 region has the DNA TGTGCCAGCAGCGTAGGGCCTAGCGGGAGCCCCGGGGAGCTGTTTTTT.

The chain combines TRBV5-6 with TRBJ2-1; the match to TRBD1 covers 7 bases. Losses at the gene ends were 2 bases for V and 3 bases for J; bases not matched to a gene: 2. The germline V gene encodes CDR1 SGHDT and CDR2 YYEEEE. The CDR3 runs 14 residues. This chain's CDR3 is CASSLTGVYNEQFF. Here the CDR3 DNA reads TGTGCCAGCAGCTTAACAGGGGTCTACAATGAGCAGTTCTTC.